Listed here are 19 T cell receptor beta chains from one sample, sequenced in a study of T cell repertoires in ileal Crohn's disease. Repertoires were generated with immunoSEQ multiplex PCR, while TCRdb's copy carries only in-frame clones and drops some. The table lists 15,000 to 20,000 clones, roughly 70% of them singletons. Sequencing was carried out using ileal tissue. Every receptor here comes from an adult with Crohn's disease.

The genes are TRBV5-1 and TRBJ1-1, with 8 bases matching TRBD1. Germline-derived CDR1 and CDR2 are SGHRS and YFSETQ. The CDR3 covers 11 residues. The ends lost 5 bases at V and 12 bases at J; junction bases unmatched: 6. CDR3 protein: CASRQDRGTFF. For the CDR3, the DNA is TGCGCCAGCAGACAAGACAGGGGTACTTTCTTT.

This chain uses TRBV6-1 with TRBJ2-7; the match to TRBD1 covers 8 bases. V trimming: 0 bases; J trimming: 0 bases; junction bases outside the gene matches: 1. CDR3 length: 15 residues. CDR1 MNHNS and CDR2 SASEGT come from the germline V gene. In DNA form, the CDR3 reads TGTGCCAGCAGTGAAGCAACAGGGGGCTCCTACGAGCAGTACTTC. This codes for CASSEATGGSYEQYF.

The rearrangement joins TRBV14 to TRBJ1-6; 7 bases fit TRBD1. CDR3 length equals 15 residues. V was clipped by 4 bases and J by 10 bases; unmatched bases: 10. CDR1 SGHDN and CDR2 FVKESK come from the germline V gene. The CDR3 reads CASSRLGTVASPLHF. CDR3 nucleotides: TGTGCCAGCAGCCGGCTGGGGACAGTGGCATCACCCCTCCACTTT.

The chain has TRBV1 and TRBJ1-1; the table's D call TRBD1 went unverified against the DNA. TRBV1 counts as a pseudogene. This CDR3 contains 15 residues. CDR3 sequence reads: CTSSQGQETNTEAFF. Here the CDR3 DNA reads TGCACCAGCAGCCAAGGACAGGAGACAAACACTGAAGCTTTCTTT.

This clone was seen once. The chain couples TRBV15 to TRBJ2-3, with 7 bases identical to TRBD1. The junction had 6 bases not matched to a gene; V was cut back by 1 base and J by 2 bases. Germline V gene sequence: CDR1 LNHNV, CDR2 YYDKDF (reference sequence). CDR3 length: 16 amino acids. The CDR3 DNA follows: TGTGCCACCAGCAGAGGGACAGGCCACTTCACAGATACGCAGTATTTT. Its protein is CATSRGTGHFTDTQYF. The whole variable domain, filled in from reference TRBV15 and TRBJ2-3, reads DAMVIQNPRYQVTQFGKPVTLSCSQTLNHNVMYWYQQKSSQAPKLLFHYYDKDFNNEADTPDNFQSRRPNTSFCFLDIRSPGLGDTAMYLCATSRGTGHFTDTQYFGPGTRLTVL.

The CDR3: CASSSITSGSYEQYF. CDR3 DNA: TGTGCCAGCAGCTCGATAACTAGCGGGAGCTACGAGCAGTACTTC. This sequence joins TRBV11-3 and TRBJ2-7, with 11 bases identical to TRBD2. Germline CDR1 reads SGHNT; CDR2 reads YENEEA. Trimming cost V 4 bases and J 3 bases; bases outside gene matches: 5. The CDR3 sequence is 15 residues long.

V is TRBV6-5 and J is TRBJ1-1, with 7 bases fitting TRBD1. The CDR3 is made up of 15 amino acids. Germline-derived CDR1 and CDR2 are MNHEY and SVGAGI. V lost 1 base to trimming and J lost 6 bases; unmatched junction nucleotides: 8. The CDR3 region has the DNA TGTGCCAGCAGTTACTTAACAGGGGCAGGGGCTGAAGCTTTCTTT. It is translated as CASSYLTGAGAEAFF.

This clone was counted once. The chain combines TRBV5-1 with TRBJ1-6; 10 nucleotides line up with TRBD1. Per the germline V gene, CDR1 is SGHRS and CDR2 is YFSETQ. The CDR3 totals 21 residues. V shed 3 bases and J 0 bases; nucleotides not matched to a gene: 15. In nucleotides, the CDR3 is TGCGCCAGCAGCTCCCTGATATGGACAGGGGGAGCGAGCTCCTATAATTCACCCCTCCACTTT. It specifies CASSSLIWTGGASSYNSPLHF.

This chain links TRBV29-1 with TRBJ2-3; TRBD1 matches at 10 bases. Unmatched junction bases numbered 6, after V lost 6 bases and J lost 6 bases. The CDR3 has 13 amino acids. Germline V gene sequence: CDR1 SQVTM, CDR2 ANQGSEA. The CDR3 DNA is TGCAGCGTCATGACAGGGGGCCCCGATACGCAGTATTTT. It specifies CSVMTGGPDTQYF.

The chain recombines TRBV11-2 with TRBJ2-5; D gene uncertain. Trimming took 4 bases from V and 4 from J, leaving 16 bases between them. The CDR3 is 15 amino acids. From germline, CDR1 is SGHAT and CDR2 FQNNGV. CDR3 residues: CASSSTRGRAETQYF. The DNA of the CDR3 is TGTGCCAGCAGCTCCACTCGCGGCCGTGCAGAGACCCAGTACTTC.

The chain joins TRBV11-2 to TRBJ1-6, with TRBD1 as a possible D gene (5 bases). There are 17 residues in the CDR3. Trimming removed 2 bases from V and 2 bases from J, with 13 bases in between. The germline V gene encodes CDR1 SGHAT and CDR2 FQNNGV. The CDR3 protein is CASSLSAGFAYNSPLHF. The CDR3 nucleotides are TGTGCCAGCAGCTTAAGCGCAGGGTTCGCCTATAATTCACCCCTCCACTTT.

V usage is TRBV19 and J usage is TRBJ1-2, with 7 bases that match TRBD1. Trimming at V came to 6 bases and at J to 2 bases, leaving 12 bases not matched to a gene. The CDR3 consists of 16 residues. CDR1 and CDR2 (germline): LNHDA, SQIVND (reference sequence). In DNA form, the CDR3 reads TGTGCCAGTAGCGGGAGGGCGGGACAGAGGAACTATGGCTACACCTTC. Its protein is CASSGRAGQRNYGYTF.

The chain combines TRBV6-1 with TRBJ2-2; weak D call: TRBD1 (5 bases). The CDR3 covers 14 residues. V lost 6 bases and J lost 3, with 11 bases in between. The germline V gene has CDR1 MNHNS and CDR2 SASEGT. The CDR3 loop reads CASRLPGYTGELFF. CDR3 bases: TGTGCCAGCAGATTACCAGGGTACACCGGGGAGCTGTTTTTT.

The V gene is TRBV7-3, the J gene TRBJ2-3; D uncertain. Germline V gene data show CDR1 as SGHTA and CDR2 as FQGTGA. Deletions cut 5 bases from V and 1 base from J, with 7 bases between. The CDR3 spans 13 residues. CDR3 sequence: CASSLPGTDTQYF. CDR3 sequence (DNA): TGTGCCAGCAGCCTCCCTGGCACAGATACGCAGTATTTT.

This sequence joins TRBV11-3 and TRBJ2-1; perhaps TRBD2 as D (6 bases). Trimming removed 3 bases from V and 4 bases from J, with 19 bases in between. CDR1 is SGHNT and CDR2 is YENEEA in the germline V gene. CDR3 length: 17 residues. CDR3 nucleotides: TGTGCCAGCAGCTTTGATGTTCTGGCGGGAAAATACAATGAGCAGTTCTTC. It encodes CASSFDVLAGKYNEQFF.

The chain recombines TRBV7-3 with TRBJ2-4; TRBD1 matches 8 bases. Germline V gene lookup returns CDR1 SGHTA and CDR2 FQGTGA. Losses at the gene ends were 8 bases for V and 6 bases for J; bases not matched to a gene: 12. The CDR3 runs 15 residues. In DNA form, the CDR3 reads TGTGCCAGCTCGGCAGGGGGCGAAATGGGAAACATTCAGTACTTC. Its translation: CASSAGGEMGNIQYF.

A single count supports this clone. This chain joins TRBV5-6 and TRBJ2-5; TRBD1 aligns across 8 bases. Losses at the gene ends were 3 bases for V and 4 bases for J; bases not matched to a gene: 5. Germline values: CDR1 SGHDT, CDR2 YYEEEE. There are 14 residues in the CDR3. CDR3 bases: TGTGCCAGCAGCTACGGACAGGGAGGAGAGACCCAGTACTTC. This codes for CASSYGQGGETQYF. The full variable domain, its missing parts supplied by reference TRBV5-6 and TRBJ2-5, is DAGVTQSPTHLIKTRGQQVTLRCSPKSGHDTVSWYQQALGQGPQFIFQYYEEEERQRGNFPDRFSGHQFPNYSSELNVNALLLGDSALYLCASSYGQGGETQYFGPGTRLLVL.

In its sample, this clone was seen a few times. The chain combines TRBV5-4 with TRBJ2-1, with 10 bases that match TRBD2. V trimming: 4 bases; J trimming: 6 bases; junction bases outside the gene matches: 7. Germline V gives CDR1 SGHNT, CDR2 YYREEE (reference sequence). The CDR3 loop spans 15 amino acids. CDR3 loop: CASSKSGGAFNEQFF. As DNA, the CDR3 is TGTGCCAGCAGCAAGAGCGGGGGGGCCTTCAATGAGCAGTTCTTC.

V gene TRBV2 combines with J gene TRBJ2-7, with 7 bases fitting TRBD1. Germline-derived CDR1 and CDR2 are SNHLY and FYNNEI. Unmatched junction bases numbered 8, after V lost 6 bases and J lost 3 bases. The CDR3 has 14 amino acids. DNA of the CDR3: TGTGCCAGCAGAACGACAGGGATAAGCTACGAGCAGTACTTC. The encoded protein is CASRTTGISYEQYF.